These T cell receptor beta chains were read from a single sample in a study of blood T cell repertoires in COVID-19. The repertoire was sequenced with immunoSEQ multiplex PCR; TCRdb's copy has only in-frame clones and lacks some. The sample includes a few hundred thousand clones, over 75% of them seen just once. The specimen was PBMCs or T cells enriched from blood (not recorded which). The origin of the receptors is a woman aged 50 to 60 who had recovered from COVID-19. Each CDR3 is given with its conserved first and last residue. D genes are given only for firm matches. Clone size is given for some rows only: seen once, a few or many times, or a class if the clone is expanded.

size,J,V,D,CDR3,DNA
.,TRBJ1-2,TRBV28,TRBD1,CASKGQGNYGYTF,TGTGCCAGCAAGGGACAGGGAAACTATGGCTACACCTTC
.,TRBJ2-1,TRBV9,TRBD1,CASSVVPGQADNEQFF,TGTGCCAGCAGCGTAGTACCCGGACAGGCAGACAATGAGCAGTTCTTC
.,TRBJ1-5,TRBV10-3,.,CAIKAGAGGNQPQHF,TGTGCCATCAAAGCCGGGGCGGGAGGCAATCAGCCCCAGCATTTT
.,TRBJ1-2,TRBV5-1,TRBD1,CASSLGDRGYGYTF,TGCGCCAGCAGCTTGGGGGACAGGGGCTATGGCTACACCTTC
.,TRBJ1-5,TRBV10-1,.,CASRVTLDTSNQPQHF,TGCGCCAGCAGAGTCACCCTTGACACTAGCAATCAGCCCCAGCATTTT
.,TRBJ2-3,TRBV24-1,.,CATSGAYEKSTDTQYF,TGTGCCACCAGTGGGGCATATGAGAAGAGCACAGATACGCAGTATTTT
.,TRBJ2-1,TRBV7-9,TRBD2,CASSLIRLAGVGSYNEQFF,TGTGCCAGCAGCTTAATTCGCCTAGCGGGAGTGGGGTCCTACAATGAGCAGTTCTTC
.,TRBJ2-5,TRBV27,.,CASSLGGTQYF,TGTGCCAGCAGTCTAGGAGGGACCCAGTACTTC
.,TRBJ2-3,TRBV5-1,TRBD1,CASSLTGQGLTDTQYF,TGCGCCAGCAGCTTGACGGGACAGGGGCTCACAGATACGCAGTATTTT
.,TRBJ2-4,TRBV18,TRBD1,CASSKDRGAKNIQYF,TGTGCCAGCTCTAAAGACAGGGGAGCCAAAAACATTCAGTACTTC
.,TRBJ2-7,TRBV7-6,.,CASSTDGGRGYEQYF,TGTGCCAGCAGCACGGACGGAGGAAGAGGCTACGAGCAGTACTTC
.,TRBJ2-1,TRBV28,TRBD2,CASSLGTSSSDEQFF,TGTGCCAGCAGTCTCGGGACTAGCTCGTCTGATGAGCAGTTCTTC
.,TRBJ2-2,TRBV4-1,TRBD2,CASSQRAGGNTGELFF,TGCGCCAGCAGCCAACGAGCGGGAGGGAATACCGGGGAGCTGTTTTTT
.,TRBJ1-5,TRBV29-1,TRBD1,CSVVQGDQPQHF,TGCAGCGTTGTCCAGGGGGATCAGCCCCAGCATTTT
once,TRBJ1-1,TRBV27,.,CASSLLGGVNTEAFF,TGTGCCAGCAGTTTACTTGGGGGGGTAAACACTGAAGCTTTCTTT
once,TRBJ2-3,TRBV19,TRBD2,CASKERGGRGVTDTQYF,TGTGCCAGTAAGGAGCGGGGCGGGAGAGGTGTCACAGATACGCAGTATTTT
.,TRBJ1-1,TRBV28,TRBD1,CASRGGTGEVLNTEAFF,TGTGCCAGCAGGGGTGGGACAGGGGAGGTTCTGAACACTGAAGCTTTCTTT
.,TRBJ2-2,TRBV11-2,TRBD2,CASSPSRTSGVPGELFF,TGTGCCAGCAGCCCCTCCCGGACTAGCGGGGTCCCCGGGGAGCTGTTTTTT
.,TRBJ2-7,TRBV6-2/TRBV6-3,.,CASSYSGPGHPEYF,TGTGCCAGCAGTTACTCCGGCCCAGGCCACCCTGAGTACTTC
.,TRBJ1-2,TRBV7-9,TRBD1,CASSLNKGQGHGYTF,TGTGCCAGCAGCTTAAATAAGGGACAGGGGCATGGCTACACCTTC
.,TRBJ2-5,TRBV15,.,CAAGPDQIQETQYF,TGTGCCGCGGGTCCGGACCAAATCCAAGAGACCCAGTACTTC
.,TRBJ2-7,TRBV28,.,CASGGEIVCEQYF,TGTGCCAGCGGCGGGGAAATCGTGTGCGAGCAGTACTTC
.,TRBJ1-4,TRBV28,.,CASTSLREKLFF,TGTGCCAGCACCTCCTTGCGTGAAAAACTGTTTTTT
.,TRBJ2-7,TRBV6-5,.,CASSYALGYEQYF,TGTGCCAGCAGTTACGCGCTTGGCTACGAGCAGTACTTC
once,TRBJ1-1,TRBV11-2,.,CASSADRPNTEAFF,TGTGCCAGCAGCGCGGACAGACCGAACACTGAAGCTTTCTTT
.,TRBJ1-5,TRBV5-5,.,CASSFRGGQPQHF,TGTGCCAGCAGCTTTCGGGGGGGACAGCCCCAGCATTTT
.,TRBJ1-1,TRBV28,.,CASIENTEAFF,TGTGCCAGCATAGAGAACACTGAAGCTTTCTTT
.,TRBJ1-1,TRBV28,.,CASSLGQGEAFF,TGTGCCAGCAGTTTAGGGCAGGGGGAAGCTTTCTTT
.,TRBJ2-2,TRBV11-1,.,CASSSHGSNTGELFF,TGTGCCAGCAGCTCGCACGGGAGTAACACCGGGGAGCTGTTTTTT